These 7 T cell receptor beta chains share one sample of origin, sequenced in a study of CD8+CD57+ T cells in acquired aplastic anemia (dated by TCRdb to 2017 to 2018). TCRdb lists the instrument as Illumina HiSeq 2000. Profiling of TCR beta VDJ combinations and CDR3 sequences used genomic DNA as the template. In-frame beta chains were kept once TCRdb had trimmed the public reads at Q25 with fastp and called clones with MiXCR. All rows with the same CDR3 protein become a single entry with the most common DNA and genes. Counted in this sample were 150,000 to 200,000 distinct CDR3 sequences; roughly half of them appeared once. The top ten constitute about 1.8% of the sample. Expansion of CD8+CD57+ cells had been shown by flow cytometry in the patients chosen for sequencing. Sequencing was carried out using sorted CD4+, CD8+, or CD8+CD57+ T cells (not recorded which) from PBMCs. The receptor set was obtained from a human donor with aplastic anemia.

The V gene is TRBV2, the J gene TRBJ1-5, with TRBD1 as a possible D gene (5 bases). Trimming took 4 bases from V and 6 from J, leaving 10 bases between them. From germline, CDR1 is SNHLY and CDR2 FYNNEI. The CDR3 covers 13 residues. The CDR3 spells CASSGQGPQPQHF. CDR3 coding DNA: TGTGCCAGCAGTGGGCAGGGACCTCAGCCCCAGCATTTT. Using reference TRBV2 and TRBJ1-5 for the parts outside the CDR3, the full variable domain is EPEVTQTPSHQVTQMGQEVILRCVPISNHLYFYWYRQILGQKVEFLVSFYNNEISEKSEIFDDQFSVERPDGSNFTLKIRSTKLEDSAMYFCASSGQGPQPQHFGDGTRLSIL.

This chain joins TRBV9 and TRBJ2-7, with 7 bases identical to TRBD2. The CDR3 covers 15 residues. V lost 2 bases to trimming and J lost 2 bases; unmatched junction nucleotides: 7. Germline V CDR1 and CDR2: SGDLS, YYNGEE. The DNA for the CDR3 is TGTGCCAGCAGCGTTGTACCAGCGGGGCCCTACGAGCAGTACTTC. This gives the protein CASSVVPAGPYEQYF. Full variable domain (remainder filled in from reference TRBV9 and TRBJ2-7): DSGVTQTPKHLITATGQRVTLRCSPRSGDLSVYWYQQSLDQGLQFLIQYYNGEERAKGNILERFSAQQFPDLHSELNLSSLELGDSALYFCASSVVPAGPYEQYFGPGTRLTVT.

The chain combines TRBV20-1 with TRBJ2-5; D not certain. Looked up from germline, CDR1 is DFQATT and CDR2 is SNEGSKA (reference sequence). The CDR3 spans 13 residues. The ends were cut back, 8 bases at V and 5 bases at J, with 18 bases in the middle. The CDR3: CSTTSLGWETQYF. The CDR3 nucleotides are TGCAGTACGACCTCCCTGGGCTGGGAGACCCAGTACTTC.

This clonotype was seen many times. The V gene is TRBV5-4, the J gene TRBJ2-6; 9 bases agree with TRBD1. From germline, CDR1 is SGHNT and CDR2 YYREEE (reference sequence). The ends lost 4 bases at V and 0 bases at J; junction bases unmatched: 2. The length of the CDR3 is 16 residues. This CDR3 is CASSRDRASGANVLTF. The CDR3 DNA reads TGTGCCAGCAGCAGGGACAGGGCCTCTGGGGCCAACGTCCTGACTTTC.

This chain uses TRBV30 with TRBJ2-3; 8 nucleotides line up with TRBD2. This CDR3 region has 13 residues. Germline CDR1 is GTSNPN and CDR2 is SVGIG (reference sequence). The CDR3 spells CVLTSGGGYTQYF. The CDR3 DNA reads TGTGTCCTCACTAGCGGCGGAGGATATACGCAGTATTTT. Supplemented by reference TRBV30 and TRBJ2-3, the full variable domain reads SQTIHQWPATLVQPVGSPLSLECTVEGTSNPNLYWYRQAAGRGLQLLFYSVGIGQISSEVPQNLSASRPQDRQFILSSKKLLLSDSGFYLCVLTSGGGYTQYFGPGTRLTVL.

This clonotype was detected many times. The junction does not match germline at one end; this may be a read error. The J gene is TRBJ2-5, the V gene TRBV6-2 or TRBV6-3; D is unclear. The CDR3 is 11 residues long. Germline assignment: CDR1 MNHEY and CDR2 SVGEGT. CDR3 protein: CASSSQGTQYF. The CDR3 DNA follows: TGTGCCAGCAGTTCGCAAGGGACCCAGTACTTC.

This chain links TRBV18 with TRBJ2-3; the D gene is possibly TRBD1 (6 bases). This CDR3 has 16 amino acids. CDR1 KGHSH and CDR2 LQKENI come from the germline V gene. V was clipped by 0 bases and J by 5 bases, with 15 bases between them. The CDR3 sequence is CASSPPTGGGVDTQYF. The CDR3 bases are TGTGCCAGCTCACCACCAACTGGGGGCGGCGTAGATACGCAGTATTTT.